One sample yielded the 24 T cell receptor beta chains listed below, sequenced in a study of T cell responses to AZD1222 COVID-19 vaccine. Some clones are missing from TCRdb's copy, which holds only in-frame ones; the method was immunoSEQ multiplex PCR. The data show some 100,000 clones, roughly nine tenths seen once. The sequenced sample was peripheral blood, obtained on day 0 of AZD1222 vaccination. The receptors were sampled from an adult in good health.

V usage is TRBV25-1 and J usage is TRBJ1-4; 8 nucleotides align to TRBD1. Unmatched junction bases numbered 13, after V lost 7 bases and J lost 6 bases. The CDR3 contains 16 residues. Germline CDR1 and CDR2: MGHDK and SYGVNS. CDR3 loop: CASTSRRTGLDEKLFF. For the CDR3, the DNA is TGTGCCAGCACCTCCCGTCGGACAGGGCTGGATGAAAAACTGTTTTTT.

The gene calls are TRBV5-1 and TRBJ1-5, with no clear D. CDR3 length: 13 residues. Trimming took 0 bases from V and 5 from J, leaving 6 bases between them. The germline V gene has CDR1 SGHRS and CDR2 YFSETQ. The chain's CDR3 is CASSLDRYQPQHF. CDR3 in DNA: TGCGCCAGCAGCTTGGACCGGTATCAGCCCCAGCATTTT.

The chain couples TRBV19 to TRBJ2-1; TRBD2 agrees at 7 bases. Germline CDR1 LNHDA, CDR2 SQIVND (reference sequence). The V gene end was trimmed by 5 bases and the J gene end by 7 bases; junction bases not matched to a gene: 8. This CDR3 has 14 residues. CDR3 sequence (DNA): TGTGCCAGTAGTGTCGGGGGGTTTGGGAATGAGCAGTTCTTC. Translating gives CASSVGGFGNEQFF. Complete variable domain (other parts from reference TRBV19 and TRBJ2-1): DGGITQSPKYLFRKEGQNVTLSCEQNLNHDAMYWYRQDPGQGLRLIYYSQIVNDFQKGDIAEGYSVSREKKESFPLTVTSAQKNPTAFYLCASSVGGFGNEQFFGPGTRLTVL.

CDR3 bases: TGCGCCAGCAGCAAACGCCTTAGCCCCGGGGAGCTGTTTTTT. It yields the protein CASSKRLSPGELFF. The chain links TRBV4-1 to TRBJ2-2, with D uncertain. This CDR3 comprises 14 residues. Germline CDR1 reads MGHRA; CDR2 reads YSYEKL. The germline V and J ends were trimmed by 5 bases and 6 bases, with 13 bases remaining between them.

The V call is TRBV11-2, the J call TRBJ2-5; D not certain. The CDR3 is 15 amino acids. The ends were cut back, 1 base at V and 7 bases at J, with 16 bases in the middle. Germline V CDR1 and CDR2: SGHAT, FQNNGV. The CDR3 sequence is CASSLGLTLSVTQYF. The CDR3 region has the DNA TGTGCCAGCAGCTTAGGGTTAACCCTCTCAGTGACCCAGTACTTC.

The chain combines TRBV6-1 with TRBJ2-3, with unresolved D. Between the trimmed V and J ends, which lost 3 bases and 7 bases, there was a span of 8 bases. The CDR3 consists of 12 residues. The V gene's germline CDR1 is MNHNS and CDR2 SASEGT. In DNA, the CDR3 is TGTGCCAGCAGTGAGTACTCTAATACGCAGTATTTT. This encodes CASSEYSNTQYF.

V and J are TRBV19 and TRBJ2-7; TRBD1 matches at 9 bases. Germline lookup yields CDR1 LNHDA and CDR2 SQIVND (reference sequence). Trimming at V came to 3 bases and at J to 0 bases, leaving 3 bases not matched to a gene. This CDR3 region has 15 residues. CDR3 loop: CASSMGQGGSYEQYF. Written as DNA, the CDR3 is TGTGCCAGTAGTATGGGACAGGGAGGCTCCTACGAGCAGTACTTC.

The chain links TRBV18 to TRBJ2-7, with D hard to call. Trimming took off 6 bases at V and 3 bases at J, with 12 bases between the two ends. Germline V CDR1 and CDR2: KGHSH, LQKENI. The CDR3 sequence is 13 residues long. CDR3 bases: TGTGCCAGCTCGCAACAAGATAGCTACGAGCAGTACTTC. It codes for CASSQQDSYEQYF.

CDR3: CASSPPSRVKDEQYF. CDR3 sequence (DNA): TGTGCCAGCTCACCACCTTCCAGGGTGAAGGACGAGCAGTACTTC. The V gene is TRBV18, the J gene TRBJ2-7, with D perhaps matching TRBD1 (5 bases). The germline gives CDR1 KGHSH, CDR2 LQKENI. The V end lost 0 bases, the J end lost 5 bases, and 14 bases lay between the germline ends. This CDR3 has 15 residues.

The rearrangement links TRBV5-1 to TRBJ1-4; no firm D call. Per germline, CDR1 SGHRS and CDR2 YFSETQ. The CDR3 runs to 17 residues. Trimming left V 0 bases short and J 5 bases short, with 17 bases between. The CDR3 nucleotides read TGCGCCAGCAGCTTGGACCCCTCGACCGCGGGCAATGAAAAACTGTTTTTT. Its translation: CASSLDPSTAGNEKLFF.

The chain employs TRBV15 and TRBJ1-1; D may be TRBD1 (5 bases). The V gene lost 6 bases and the J gene lost 0 bases, with 14 bases spanning the gap. CDR1 is LNHNV and CDR2 is YYDKDF in the germline V gene (reference sequence). The CDR3 is 15 residues long. The CDR3 here is CATRGGPTVNTEAFF. In nucleotides, the CDR3 is TGTGCCACCAGGGGAGGGCCGACAGTGAACACTGAAGCTTTCTTT.

This chain connects TRBV4-2 to TRBJ1-3, with D uncertain. The CDR3 has 17 amino acids. Trimming cost V 1 base and J 0 bases, with 13 bases left between them. Per the germline V gene, CDR1 is LGHNA and CDR2 is YNFKEQ. Written as DNA, the CDR3 is TGTGCCAGCAGCCAAGGGTCGGAGGGCCGCTCTGGAAACACCATATATTTT. It specifies CASSQGSEGRSGNTIYF.

The chain is built from TRBV29-1 and TRBJ1-1, with 7 positions matching TRBD1. Germline V gene sequence: CDR1 SQVTM, CDR2 ANQGSEA. The CDR3 contains 16 residues. The junction had 11 bases not matched to a gene; V was cut back by 1 base and J by 3 bases. The CDR3 loop is CSVEALFPRGYTEAFF. CDR3 nucleotides: TGCAGCGTTGAAGCCTTATTCCCCAGGGGGTACACTGAAGCTTTCTTT.

The rearrangement joins TRBV7-9 to TRBJ1-4; TRBD1 agrees at 10 bases. The CDR3 runs to 14 residues. V lost 1 base and J lost 7; bases outside the gene matches: 0. Germline V gene sequence: CDR1 SEHNR, CDR2 FQNEAQ (reference sequence). CDR3 coding DNA: TGTGCCAGCAGCTTAGGGACAGGGGGTGAAAAACTGTTTTTT. It specifies CASSLGTGGEKLFF.

This clone was observed a handful of times. The chain carries TRBV19 and TRBJ2-2; 7 bases fit TRBD2. V was clipped by 4 bases and J by 5 bases; unmatched bases: 10. Germline V gene data show CDR1 as LNHDA and CDR2 as SQIVND (reference sequence). The CDR3 covers 16 residues. CDR3 in DNA: TGTGCCAGTAGTAATCTCAAAGTGGGAGGGACCGGGGAGCTGTTTTTT. It translates to CASSNLKVGGTGELFF.

This clone showed up just a few times. The chain is built from TRBV19 and TRBJ2-2, with a weak D call TRBD1 (5 bases). Looked up from germline, CDR1 is LNHDA and CDR2 is SQIVND (reference sequence). This CDR3 has 15 residues. Trimming removed 8 bases at V and 0 bases at J, with 13 bases between. The CDR3 DNA reads as TGTGCCAGTCATCGACAGTCAACGAACACCGGGGAGCTGTTTTTT. This sequence encodes CASHRQSTNTGELFF.

J is TRBJ1-6 and V is TRBV19, with 11 bases lining up with TRBD1. CDR3 length equals 15 residues. Per the germline V gene, CDR1 is LNHDA and CDR2 is SQIVND (reference sequence). The J segment lost 7 bases and the V segment lost 6 bases, leaving 5 bases of the junction unmatched. The CDR3 region is CASRLDRGRNSPLHF. For the CDR3, the DNA is TGTGCCAGTAGACTGGACAGGGGGCGAAATTCACCCCTCCACTTT.

The chain couples TRBV5-4 to TRBJ1-5; D is uncertain. Trimming left V 0 bases short and J 4 bases short, with 5 bases between. Germline V lookup: CDR1 SGHNT, CDR2 YYREEE (reference sequence). This CDR3 contains 13 residues. The CDR3 sequence is CASSLDSNQPQHF. The CDR3 nucleotides read TGTGCCAGCAGCTTGGACAGTAATCAGCCCCAGCATTTT.

V and J are TRBV11-2 and TRBJ2-1; TRBD1 matches at 8 bases. V shed 0 bases, J shed 8 bases, and the junction held 3 bases outside the gene matches. The CDR3 consists of 14 residues. Germline values: CDR1 SGHAT, CDR2 FQNNGV. The CDR3 is CASSLEARGHEQFF. The CDR3 DNA reads as TGTGCCAGCAGCTTAGAGGCCAGGGGGCATGAGCAGTTCTTC.

The V gene is TRBV27, the J gene TRBJ1-2, with 7 bases lining up with TRBD1. Germline CDR1 is MNHEY and CDR2 is SMNVEV (reference sequence). CDR3 length: 14 residues. J lost 7 bases, V lost 6 bases, and 11 bases had no gene match. CDR3 amino acids: CASRPNSGGLGYTF. CDR3 bases: TGTGCCAGCAGACCCAATTCAGGGGGACTTGGCTACACCTTC.

V is TRBV12-5 and J is TRBJ1-6; D gene uncertain. Trimming removed 1 base from V and 9 bases from J, with 4 bases in between. The CDR3 covers 12 residues. From germline, CDR1 is LGHNT and CDR2 FRNRAP. The chain's CDR3 is CASGLEGSPLHF. The CDR3 coding sequence is TGTGCTAGTGGTTTGGAGGGTTCACCCCTCCACTTT. Filled out from reference TRBV12-5 and TRBJ1-6, the complete variable domain reads DARVTQTPRHKVTEMGQEVTMRCQPILGHNTVFWYRQTMMQGLELLAYFRNRAPLDDSGMPKDRFSAEMPDATLATLKIQPSEPRDSAVYFCASGLEGSPLHFGNGTRLTVT.

The chain uses TRBV19 and TRBJ2-1, with TRBD2 matching over 13 bases. This CDR3 contains 16 residues. The junction had 10 bases not matched to a gene; V was cut back by 7 bases and J by 7 bases. CDR1 and CDR2 from the germline V gene are LNHDA and SQIVND (reference sequence). The CDR3 coding sequence is TGTGCCAGTACGGCGGCCGGGACTAGCGGGACGAATGAGCAGTTCTTC. As protein: CASTAAGTSGTNEQFF. The full variable domain, with the rest looked up from reference TRBV19 and TRBJ2-1, is DGGITQSPKYLFRKEGQNVTLSCEQNLNHDAMYWYRQDPGQGLRLIYYSQIVNDFQKGDIAEGYSVSREKKESFPLTVTSAQKNPTAFYLCASTAAGTSGTNEQFFGPGTRLTVL.

V gene TRBV19 combines with J gene TRBJ1-1; D unresolved. The CDR3 has 14 amino acids. The V end was cut by 5 bases, the J end by 0 bases, with 10 bases between. Germline values: CDR1 LNHDA, CDR2 SQIVND (reference sequence). In DNA form, the CDR3 reads TGTGCCAGTAGTGTCCAGAATCTGAACACTGAAGCTTTCTTT. Amino acids: CASSVQNLNTEAFF.

The J gene is TRBJ1-6, the V gene TRBV28, with 7 bases matching TRBD1. The ends lost 6 bases at V and 10 bases at J; junction bases unmatched: 12. The CDR3 is made up of 15 amino acids. In germline, CDR1 is MDHEN, CDR2 SYDVKM. The CDR3 region is CASSPGQVQRSPLHF. The CDR3 DNA follows: TGTGCCAGCAGCCCCGGACAGGTCCAAAGGTCACCCCTCCACTTT.